This T cell receptor (beta chain) was identified in a study of blood T cell repertoires in COVID-19. Background on the study: Collection of acute and convalescent COVID-19 samples took place in the United States, Italy and Spain.

In germline, CDR1 is MNHNS, CDR2 SASEGT. V lost 3 bases and J lost 7; bases outside the gene matches: 11. This CDR3 is built from 16 residues. Assay: immunoSEQ multiplex PCR; the TCRdb copy retains only in-frame clones and omits some. The sample comprises fewer than 250,000 clones, around four fifths of which are singletons, and 0.9% to 0.95% rests with the top ten. This chain connects TRBV6-1 to TRBJ1-1; TRBD1 agrees at 10 bases. The sequencing sample was made of peripheral blood. The source of this sequence is a man aged 55 to 69 with COVID-19, enrolled during active disease. The CDR3 sequence: CASSDFRDRGRGEAFF. CDR3 nucleotides: TGTGCCAGCAGTGATTTCCGGGACAGGGGTCGGGGTGAAGCTTTCTTT.